Listed here are 31 T cell receptor beta chains from one sample, sequenced in a study of cytomegalovirus exposure and HLA in healthy donors. Researchers ran the PCR with 60 Vbeta and 13 Jbeta primers. The table came from immunoSEQ multiplex PCR; TCRdb's copy has only in-frame clones and leaves some out. The table records some 91,000 clones, about 75% of them present only once. Input material: PBMCs. The source is a man aged 40-49 years in good health and CMV-seropositive.

The chain recombines TRBV5-1 with TRBJ2-1; D is perhaps TRBD2 (5 bases). The CDR3 has 15 residues. Germline V CDR1 and CDR2: SGHRS, YFSETQ. V was pared by 0 bases and J by 8 bases, with 15 bases between. In DNA, the CDR3 is TGCGCCAGCAGCTTGGTAGGGAGTGGTGTTGATGAGCAGTTCTTC. It yields the protein CASSLVGSGVDEQFF.

V gene TRBV5-1 combines with J gene TRBJ2-5, with TRBD1 matching over 12 bases. This CDR3 has 15 amino acids. The V gene's germline CDR1 is SGHRS and CDR2 YFSETQ. V was pared by 3 bases and J by 4 bases, with 4 bases of the junction left unmatched. CDR3 amino acids: CASSWGQGAGETQYF. For the CDR3, the DNA is TGCGCCAGCAGCTGGGGACAGGGGGCAGGAGAGACCCAGTACTTC.

The chain is built from TRBV5-5 and TRBJ1-5; tentative D call: TRBD1 (6 bases). The CDR3 loop spans 14 amino acids. Between the trimmed V and J ends, which lost 0 bases and 7 bases, there was a span of 11 bases. Germline V gene data show CDR1 as SGHKS and CDR2 as YYEKEE (reference sequence). The CDR3 sequence: CASSLGQVLQPQHF. The DNA of the CDR3 is TGTGCCAGCAGCTTGGGACAGGTTCTCCAGCCCCAGCATTTT.

The V gene is TRBV6-1, the J gene TRBJ2-7, with 10 bases aligning to TRBD1. The germline gives CDR1 MNHNS, CDR2 SASEGT. This CDR3 spans 15 amino acids. V shed 4 bases, J shed 2 bases, and the junction held 5 bases outside the gene matches. CDR3 residues: CASSAVGQGTYEQYF. CDR3 bases: TGTGCCAGCAGTGCGGTGGGACAGGGGACCTACGAGCAGTACTTC.

This chain joins TRBV10-3 and TRBJ2-7, with 7 bases matching TRBD1. CDR1 and CDR2 from the germline V gene are ENHRY and SYGVKD. This CDR3 has 14 residues. The chain's CDR3 is CATTGTEISYEQYF. The CDR3 region has the DNA TGTGCTACTACTGGGACAGAGATATCCTACGAGCAGTACTTC.

The chain uses TRBV19 and TRBJ1-5; 11 nucleotides align to TRBD1. V dropped 4 bases and J dropped 1; count of bases not matched to a gene: 6. CDR1 is LNHDA, CDR2 SQIVND, per germline (reference sequence). The CDR3 covers 17 residues. As DNA, the CDR3 is TGTGCCAGTAGTAGCCTGGGACAGGGGGTAAGCAATCAGCCCCAGCATTTT. This gives the protein CASSSLGQGVSNQPQHF. The full variable domain, with the rest looked up from reference TRBV19 and TRBJ1-5, is DGGITQSPKYLFRKEGQNVTLSCEQNLNHDAMYWYRQDPGQGLRLIYYSQIVNDFQKGDIAEGYSVSREKKESFPLTVTSAQKNPTAFYLCASSSLGQGVSNQPQHFGDGTRLSIL.

The CDR3 nucleotides read TGCGCCAGCAGCCAAGATGGCAGGTGGGACTATGGCTACACCTTC. Protein: CASSQDGRWDYGYTF. V and J are TRBV4-3 and TRBJ1-2, with D unclear. There are 15 residues in the CDR3. Looked up from germline, CDR1 is LGHNA and CDR2 is YSLEER. Between the trimmed V and J ends, which lost 0 bases and 3 bases, there was a span of 11 bases.

This clone has a single count. J is TRBJ2-2 and V is TRBV19, with a possible D match to TRBD1 (5 bases). The CDR3 is 14 amino acids. Germline-derived CDR1 and CDR2 are LNHDA and SQIVND (reference sequence). Trimming took 5 bases from V and 0 from J, leaving 7 bases between them. The CDR3 coding sequence is TGTGCCAGTAGTGGCAGGGCGAACACCGGGGAGCTGTTTTTT. This gives the protein CASSGRANTGELFF.

The rearrangement uses TRBV7-9 and TRBJ2-2; 7 nucleotides agree with TRBD2. CDR3 length: 16 residues. Unmatched junction bases numbered 6, after V lost 1 base and J lost 4 bases. Looked up from germline, CDR1 is SEHNR and CDR2 is FQNEAQ (reference sequence). For the CDR3, the DNA is TGTGCCAGCAGCTTAGGGCTAGCGGAATCCACCGGGGAGCTGTTTTTT. It is translated as CASSLGLAESTGELFF.

The V and J genes are TRBV27 and TRBJ2-7; TRBD1 aligns across 7 bases. Germline assignment: CDR1 MNHEY and CDR2 SMNVEV (reference sequence). V shed 0 bases and J 4 bases; nucleotides not matched to a gene: 6. The CDR3 contains 15 residues. This CDR3 is CASSLSGTATYEQYF. The CDR3 DNA follows: TGTGCCAGCAGTTTATCCGGGACAGCCACTTACGAGCAGTACTTC.

V is TRBV28 and J is TRBJ2-2; TRBD1 aligns across 9 bases. The germline gives CDR1 MDHEN, CDR2 SYDVKM. V dropped 5 bases and J dropped 4; count of bases not matched to a gene: 14. The CDR3 is made up of 18 amino acids. The CDR3 here is CASSPSSGTGLSTGELFF. For the CDR3, the DNA is TGTGCCAGCAGTCCGTCTTCCGGGACAGGGTTGTCCACCGGGGAGCTGTTTTTT.

The chain links TRBV6-5 to TRBJ1-1, with TRBD1 as a possible D gene (5 bases). From germline, CDR1 is MNHEY and CDR2 SVGAGI. The CDR3 spans 13 residues. Trimming stripped 5 bases from V and 2 bases from J, with 9 bases between. The CDR3 protein is CASSRGFNTEAFF. The CDR3 region has the DNA TGTGCCAGCAGTAGGGGCTTCAACACTGAAGCTTTCTTT.

This clone was seen only once. The chain joins TRBV19 to TRBJ1-2; 10 bases line up with TRBD1. The J segment lost 5 bases and the V segment lost 7 bases, leaving 7 bases of the junction unmatched. This CDR3 has 14 residues. CDR1 and CDR2 from the germline V gene are LNHDA and SQIVND (reference sequence). The CDR3 loop is CASKQGTGVYGYTF. As DNA, the CDR3 is TGTGCCAGTAAGCAAGGGACAGGGGTTTATGGCTACACCTTC.

This clone has just a few counts. The chain links TRBV4-1 to TRBJ2-2; D gene unclear. From germline, CDR1 is MGHRA and CDR2 YSYEKL. CDR3 length: 14 amino acids. The ends were cut back, 9 bases at V and 1 base at J, with 12 bases in the middle. In DNA form, the CDR3 reads TGCGCCAGTCGGGTCCTATTGAACACCGGGGAGCTGTTTTTT. It is translated as CASRVLLNTGELFF.

V gene TRBV6-1 combines with J gene TRBJ2-7, with TRBD2 as a possible D gene (5 bases). The germline V and J ends were trimmed by 5 bases and 2 bases, with 16 bases remaining between them. The CDR3 spans 15 residues. Germline V lookup: CDR1 MNHNS, CDR2 SASEGT. Here the CDR3 reads CASSKDFAQPYEQYF. CDR3 DNA sequence: TGTGCCAGCAGTAAGGACTTTGCACAACCCTACGAGCAGTACTTC.

The chain's CDR3 is CASSIMSGAGELFF. In DNA form, the CDR3 reads TGTGCCAGTAGTATAATGTCAGGGGCCGGGGAGCTGTTTTTT. The V gene is TRBV19, the J gene TRBJ2-2; D perhaps matches TRBD1 (6 bases). The CDR3 is 14 residues long. V lost 2 bases and J lost 6, with 10 bases in between. The germline V gene encodes CDR1 LNHDA and CDR2 SQIVND (reference sequence).

The V gene is TRBV4-3, the J gene TRBJ2-1, with 7 bases that match TRBD2. The CDR3 is made up of 16 amino acids. Looked up from germline, CDR1 is LGHNA and CDR2 is YSLEER. The J segment lost 4 bases and the V segment lost 0 bases, leaving 6 bases of the junction unmatched. CDR3 bases: TGCGCCAGCAGCCAAGACCCCAGCGGGGAATACAATGAGCAGTTCTTC. It codes for CASSQDPSGEYNEQFF.

The chain recombines TRBV7-9 with TRBJ2-5; 7 bases match TRBD2. Germline-derived CDR1 and CDR2 are SEHNR and FQNEAQ (reference sequence). This CDR3 has 14 residues. Germline trimming cut 4 bases from V and 3 bases from J; bases unmatched to any gene: 5. CDR3 in DNA: TGTGCCAGCAGCTCAAGGGGAGGGGAAGAGACCCAGTACTTC. Translating gives CASSSRGGEETQYF. Combining the CDR3 with reference TRBV7-9 and TRBJ2-5 gives the whole variable domain DTGVSQNPRHKITKRGQNVTFRCDPISEHNRLYWYRQTLGQGPEFLTYFQNEAQLEKSRLLSDRFSAERPKGSFSTLEIQRTEQGDSAMYLCASSSRGGEETQYFGPGTRLLVL.

The chain links TRBV7-8 to TRBJ2-6, with 7 bases fitting TRBD1. The junction had 9 bases not matched to a gene; V was cut back by 3 bases and J by 1 base. The CDR3 runs to 18 residues. CDR1 and CDR2 from the germline V gene are SGHVS and FQNEAQ. The CDR3 DNA reads as TGTGCCAGCAGCTTCCCGGGACAGAGACGTTCTGGGGCCAACGTCCTGACTTTC. This translates into CASSFPGQRRSGANVLTF.

J is TRBJ2-3 and V is TRBV14, with TRBD1 matching over 8 bases. Germline CDR1 SGHDN, CDR2 FVKESK. The trim removed 2 bases at V and 4 bases at J, leaving 5 bases unmatched. The CDR3 spans 15 residues. The CDR3 region has the DNA TGTGCCAGCAGCCAAAACAGGGGGAAGTCAGATACGCAGTATTTT. Translating gives CASSQNRGKSDTQYF.

This clone was counted only a few times. This chain uses TRBV7-8 with TRBJ2-2, with D possibly TRBD2 on 6 matching bases. Germline V gene lookup returns CDR1 SGHVS and CDR2 FQNEAQ. The V end lost 1 base, the J end lost 7 bases, and 16 bases lay between the germline ends. The CDR3 is made up of 16 amino acids. The CDR3 reads CASSLDSGYKRGELFF. DNA for the CDR3: TGTGCCAGCAGCTTAGATAGCGGCTATAAGCGCGGGGAGCTGTTTTTT. The variable domain in full, with the rest retrieved from reference TRBV7-8 and TRBJ2-2, is GAGVSQSPRYKVAKRGQDVALRCDPISGHVSLFWYQQALGQGPEFLTYFQNEAQLDKSGLPSDRFFAERPEGSVSTLKIQRTQQEDSAVYLCASSLDSGYKRGELFFGEGSRLTVL.

The gene calls are TRBV4-3 and TRBJ2-1; 8 bases align to TRBD2. From germline, CDR1 is LGHNA and CDR2 YSLEER. After removal of 0 bases from V and 6 bases from J, the junction contained 7 bases not matched to a gene. The length of the CDR3 is 16 residues. The CDR3 sequence: CASSQDLAGPSNEQFF. The CDR3 region has the DNA TGCGCCAGCAGCCAAGACCTAGCGGGTCCGTCCAATGAGCAGTTCTTC.

The rearrangement links TRBV28 to TRBJ2-7; maybe TRBD2 (6 bases). With 3 bases removed from V and 1 base from J, the gap between germline ends came to 10 bases. The germline gives CDR1 MDHEN, CDR2 SYDVKM. The CDR3 runs 14 residues. This CDR3 reads CASSFRERSYEQYF. CDR3 bases: TGTGCCAGCAGTTTTCGGGAGAGATCCTACGAGCAGTACTTC. The complete variable domain, with remaining parts taken from reference TRBV28 and TRBJ2-7, reads DVKVTQSSRYLVKRTGEKVFLECVQDMDHENMFWYRQDPGLGLRLIYFSYDVKMKEKGDIPEGYSVSREKKERFSLILESASTNQTSMYLCASSFRERSYEQYFGPGTRLTVT.

This chain joins TRBV27 and TRBJ1-5; no firm D call. The V end lost 7 bases, the J end lost 0 bases, and 16 bases lay between the germline ends. CDR1 and CDR2 (germline): MNHEY, SMNVEV (reference sequence). The length of the CDR3 is 16 residues. The chain's CDR3 is CASKSNILYSNQPQHF. CDR3 in DNA: TGTGCCAGCAAGTCCAACATCTTATATAGCAATCAGCCCCAGCATTTT.

The chain carries TRBV7-8 and TRBJ2-3, with 9 bases that match TRBD2. This CDR3 spans 16 amino acids. V gave up 0 bases and J gave up 2 bases; unmatched junction bases: 3. The V gene's germline CDR1 is SGHVS and CDR2 FQNEAQ. For the CDR3, the DNA is TGTGCCAGCAGCTTAGCGCCTAGCGGGAACACAGATACGCAGTATTTT. The encoded protein is CASSLAPSGNTDTQYF.

Of note for this clone: The junction differs from germline at one of its ends, possibly a read error. V gene TRBV7-7 combines with J gene TRBJ2-6; D perhaps matches TRBD1 (5 bases). CDR1 and CDR2 from the germline V gene are SSHAT and FNYEAQ (reference sequence). The CDR3 loop spans 14 amino acids. As DNA, the CDR3 is TGTGCTAGCAGCTCTGGGGCGGGGGCCAACGTCCTGACTTTC. This sequence encodes CASSSGAGANVLTF.

V and J are TRBV5-1 and TRBJ2-7; 8 positions agree with TRBD2. Germline CDR1 reads SGHRS; CDR2 reads YFSETQ. The V gene end was trimmed by 9 bases and the J gene end by 3 bases; junction bases not matched to a gene: 11. CDR3 length equals 14 residues. CDR3 region: CATPVAGLIYEQYF. The CDR3 DNA follows: TGCGCCACCCCGGTAGCGGGACTGATCTACGAGCAGTACTTC. Looking up the rest from reference TRBV5-1 and TRBJ2-7 gives the full variable domain: KAGVTQTPRYLIKTRGQQVTLSCSPISGHRSVSWYQQTPGQGLQFLFEYFSETQRNKGNFPGRFSGRQFSNSRSEMNVSTLELGDSALYLCATPVAGLIYEQYFGPGTRLTVT.

The V gene is TRBV11-2, the J gene TRBJ1-3; possible D gene TRBD1, 6 bases. Germline CDR1 SGHAT, CDR2 FQNNGV. The CDR3 is made up of 16 amino acids. Deletions cut 4 bases from V and 1 base from J, with 14 bases between. This CDR3 reads CASSSNRVESGNTIYF. CDR3 nucleotide sequence: TGTGCCAGCAGCTCAAACAGGGTAGAATCTGGAAACACCATATATTTT.

The gene calls are TRBV10-3 and TRBJ1-1; tentatively, D is TRBD1 (6 bases). V shed 3 bases and J shed 1 base, with 6 bases lying between them. The CDR3 covers 13 residues. Germline-derived CDR1 and CDR2 are ENHRY and SYGVKD. CDR3 residues: CAISEQGNTEAFF. CDR3 DNA sequence: TGTGCCATCAGTGAACAGGGGAACACTGAAGCTTTCTTT.

The chain is built from TRBV10-1 and TRBJ2-7; D might be TRBD1 (6 bases). V was pared by 3 bases and J by 2 bases, with 14 bases between. The germline V gene has CDR1 WNHNN and CDR2 SYGVQD (reference sequence). The CDR3 sequence is 15 residues long. CDR3 sequence (DNA): TGCGCCAGCAGTGACTCCACAGGGTCCCCCTACGAGCAGTACTTC. Protein product: CASSDSTGSPYEQYF.

The gene calls are TRBV9 and TRBJ2-3; TRBD1 is a possible D gene (6 bases). This CDR3 comprises 14 residues. In germline, CDR1 is SGDLS, CDR2 YYNGEE. V gave up 0 bases and J gave up 6 bases, with 11 bases separating them. CDR3 bases: TGTGCCAGCAGCGTAGCTACTGGGGGCGATACGCAGTATTTT. Translation gives CASSVATGGDTQYF.